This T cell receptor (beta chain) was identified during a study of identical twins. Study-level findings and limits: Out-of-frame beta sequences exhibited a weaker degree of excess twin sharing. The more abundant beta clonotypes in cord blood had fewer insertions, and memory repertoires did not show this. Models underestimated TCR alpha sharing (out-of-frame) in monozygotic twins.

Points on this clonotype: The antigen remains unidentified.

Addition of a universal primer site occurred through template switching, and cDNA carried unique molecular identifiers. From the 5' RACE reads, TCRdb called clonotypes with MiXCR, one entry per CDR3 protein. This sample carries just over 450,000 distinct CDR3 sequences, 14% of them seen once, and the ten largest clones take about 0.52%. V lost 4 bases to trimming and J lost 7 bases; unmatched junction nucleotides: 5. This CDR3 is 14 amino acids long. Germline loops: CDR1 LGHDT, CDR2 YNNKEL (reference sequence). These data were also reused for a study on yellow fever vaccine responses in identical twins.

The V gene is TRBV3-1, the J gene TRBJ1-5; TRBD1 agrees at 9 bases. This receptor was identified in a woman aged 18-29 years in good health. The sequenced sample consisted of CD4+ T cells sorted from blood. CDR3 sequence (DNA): TGTGCCAGCAGCCCTGGGACAGGGTGGCAGCCCCAGCATTTT. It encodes CASSPGTGWQPQHF.